The TCR beta chain described here comes from a study of T cell responses to AZD1222 COVID-19 vaccine (dated by TCRdb to the early 2020s). About the study as a whole: AZD1222 recipients with second doses at about 4 weeks or about 12 weeks were pooled, because spike-specific TCR depth and breadth did not differ between schedules. Enrollment into the trials was organized by age into subgroups of 18-55, 56-69 and 70-plus years, and those subgroups contained about 150, 27 and 61 TCR-sequenced participants, respectively. TCR sequencing covered 230 to 250 trial participants: 200 to 210 given two doses of AZD1222 and 26 given two doses of MenACWY control vaccine.

On the study overall, not on this receptor specifically: Conclusions about previously exposed vaccinees were limited because only six AZD1222 recipients were SARS-CoV-2 seropositive at baseline. Most participants were white British and females outnumbered males, and the authors suggested that clonal diversity may have been underestimated. Reportedly, close to half of the unique spike-specific TCRs recognized epitopes lying outside the regions that are mutated in the B.1.351 and B.1.1.7 variants. Because no samples from the day 14 peak response were available, repertoires could be characterized only after the peak T cell response. The whole spike protein was spanned by vaccine-associated CD4 TCRs, and dominant responses were seen in regions 160-218 and 743-854. In the small 56-69-year group, the increase in depth fell short of significance, most likely because of low power. Spike-specific TCR breadth and depth rose significantly after two AZD1222 doses compared with day 0 and with MenACWY recipients.

The CDR3 regions of human TCRbeta chains were analyzed by immunosequencing. The study's processing was this. Repertoire TCRs were checked for matches against a reference library of SARS-CoV-2-specific TCRs that had been generated using the MIRA antigen-specificity platform. Breadth meant the fraction of unique TCRs that were SARS-CoV-2-associated, whereas depth meant the fraction of total T cells that were SARS-CoV-2-associated. Each spike-specific TCR was assigned to its reactive spike region and to a CD4 or CD8 class using the MIRA data. Log10-transformed breadth and depth values were compared by one-way ANOVA with Sidak's multiple comparisons tests. The immuneACCESS repertoire file appears here via TCRdb, limited to in-frame rearrangements. These files lack a portion of the clones; in checked studies, under half of the deficit traces to unresolved V genes, and the cause of the others is not known. The V and J calls and clone size are taken from that table; D and trimming were inferred from the DNA. The sample table lists approximately 120,000 clones, about 88% of them with a count of one. Roughly 4% of the sample is held by the ten biggest clonotypes.

This specimen's time point label, interpreted: baseline before first vaccination. Vaccinee samples were obtained from the UK trials COV001 and COV002, which included a single-blind randomized controlled phase 2/3 trial of AZD1222 (ChAdOx1 nCoV-19) in healthy adults. For TCRbeta chain sequencing, PBMC samples from trial participants were taken at day 0 and at day 28 after the second dose. Concerning this clone: Its antigen remains undetermined. Within one base of it there is no much larger clone, and no base qualities were kept.

The receptor was isolated from an adult in good health. Sequenced here: peripheral blood, sampled on day 0 of AZD1222 vaccination.

The bases are TGTGCCAGCTCACCACGGACAGGGAGTGAGCCCCAGCATTTT. Its amino acids are CASSPRTGSEPQHF. The chain uses TRBV18 and TRBJ1-5, with 8 bases in between that match TRBD1. The germline V and J ends show losses of 1 base and 8 bases respectively, and no gene match explains 4 bases of the junction. Based on the germline V gene, the CDR1 and CDR2 sequences are KGHSH and LQKENI. From the cysteine through the phenylalanine, the CDR3 covers 14 amino acids. Solely the CDR3 DNA is kept, with 42 bases framed from the first base.